This T cell receptor (beta chain) came from a study of cytomegalovirus exposure and HLA in healthy donors. Findings of the study overall: There were three CMV-associated chains whose specificity for CMV antigens was confirmed in vitro. It has been reported that TCR beta sequences accurately predicted the HLA-A and HLA-B alleles of most subjects.

Healthy donors of bone marrow made up the group. PCR involved 60 Vbeta and 13 Jbeta primers. Clones were sequenced by immunoSEQ multiplex PCR, and TCRdb holds only the in-frame ones, with some missing. The top ten hold approximately 6.5% of the sample, which has 150,000 to 250,000 clones, around 83% seen once. As regards this clone: Its specificity is unknown.

This TCR was recovered from a woman in her forties or fifties in good health and CMV-seropositive. The sequenced sample consisted of PBMCs.

Written as DNA, the CDR3 is TGTGCCAGCACCCCGGGCAATGAGCAGTTCTTC. Translated, it gives CASTPGNEQFF. The chain employs TRBV7-9 and TRBJ2-1, with D unresolved. V lost 7 bases, J lost 6 bases, and 7 bases lay in between. The CDR3 length is 11 residues. The germline CDR1 and CDR2 sequences are SEHNR and FQNEAQ (reference sequence).